Listed below are T cell receptor beta chains from one sample, sequenced in a study of blood T cell repertoires in COVID-19. Profiling relied on immunoSEQ multiplex PCR, and the TCRdb table lists in-frame clones only, not all of them. The sample yields around 180,000 clones, around 82% seen once. The sample consisted of PBMCs or T cells enriched from blood (not recorded which). These receptors were collected from a woman in her forties or fifties with acute COVID-19. CDR3s include the opening cysteine and the closing phenylalanine or tryptophan. Fields, in order: V gene, D gene, J gene, clone size, CDR3 DNA, CDR3 protein. A D gene is named only where the DNA matches it firmly. Not all rows give a size; the values are once, few, many and, for expanded clones, a class.

V gene: TRBV11-2; D gene: TRBD1; J gene: TRBJ1-2; clone size: .; CDR3 DNA: TGTGCCAGCAGCTTAGATTTGAGTGTCGGGACAGGGGGACAATGGGGCTACACCTTC; CDR3 protein: CASSLDLSVGTGGQWGYTF
V gene: TRBV5-1; D gene: TRBD2; J gene: TRBJ2-5; clone size: .; CDR3 DNA: TGCGCCAGCAGCCTGGGACTAGCAGAGACCCAGTACTTC; CDR3 protein: CASSLGLAETQYF
V gene: TRBV4-2; D gene: .; J gene: TRBJ1-2; clone size: .; CDR3 DNA: TGTGCCAGCAGCCAAGACCACAGTCAAGTCTATGGCTACACCTTC; CDR3 protein: CASSQDHSQVYGYTF
V gene: TRBV7-3; D gene: .; J gene: TRBJ1-4; clone size: .; CDR3 DNA: TGTGCCAGCAGCTTGGTTAGGGGGACCAATGAAAAACTGTTTTTT; CDR3 protein: CASSLVRGTNEKLFF
V gene: TRBV2; D gene: TRBD1; J gene: TRBJ1-6; clone size: .; CDR3 DNA: TGTGCCAGCAGAGGGACAGTCCCCTTAGCCCTCCACTTT; CDR3 protein: CASRGTVPLALHF
V gene: TRBV3-1/TRBV3-2; D gene: .; J gene: TRBJ1-5; clone size: .; CDR3 DNA: TGTGCCAGCAGCCCTCGCGGGGATAGCAATCAGCCCCAGCATTTT; CDR3 protein: CASSPRGDSNQPQHF
V gene: TRBV9; D gene: .; J gene: TRBJ1-1; clone size: .; CDR3 DNA: TGTGCCAGCAGCGTAGAAGTGAGGGCCACTGAAGCTTTCTTT; CDR3 protein: CASSVEVRATEAFF
V gene: TRBV3-1/TRBV3-2; D gene: .; J gene: TRBJ1-2; clone size: .; CDR3 DNA: TGTGCCAGCAGCCAAGAGGGCGGGGCGGGCTACACCTTC; CDR3 protein: CASSQEGGAGYTF
V gene: TRBV18; D gene: .; J gene: TRBJ2-3; clone size: .; CDR3 DNA: TGTGCCAGCTCACCGCAGGGAATTGGCACAGATACGCAGTATTTT; CDR3 protein: CASSPQGIGTDTQYF
V gene: TRBV3-1/TRBV3-2; D gene: .; J gene: TRBJ2-5; clone size: .; CDR3 DNA: TGTGCCAGCAAAGTGGGGGGGGCGGAGACCCAGTACTTC; CDR3 protein: CASKVGGAETQYF
V gene: TRBV7-2; D gene: .; J gene: TRBJ1-3; clone size: .; CDR3 DNA: TGTGCCAGCACCCTCTATTATAGGGCCGGGGTCTCTTCTGGAAACACCATATATTTT; CDR3 protein: CASTLYYRAGVSSGNTIYF
V gene: TRBV19; D gene: TRBD2; J gene: TRBJ2-1; clone size: once; CDR3 DNA: TGTGCCAGTAGCCCGACTAGCGGGGGGGCGGTTGAGCAGTTCTTC; CDR3 protein: CASSPTSGGAVEQFF
V gene: TRBV6-5; D gene: .; J gene: TRBJ2-3; clone size: .; CDR3 DNA: TGTGCCAGCAGCCTACGGGGTCCCACAGATACGCAGTATTTT; CDR3 protein: CASSLRGPTDTQYF
V gene: TRBV19; D gene: .; J gene: TRBJ1-1; clone size: few; CDR3 DNA: TGTGCCAGTAGGCAGGGTATGAACACTGAAGCTTTCTTT; CDR3 protein: CASRQGMNTEAFF
V gene: TRBV4-1; D gene: .; J gene: TRBJ1-1; clone size: .; CDR3 DNA: TGCGCCAGCAGCCAAAACCAAGTCCGGGACACTGAAGCTTTCTTT; CDR3 protein: CASSQNQVRDTEAFF
V gene: TRBV6-5; D gene: TRBD1; J gene: TRBJ1-6; clone size: .; CDR3 DNA: TGTGCCAGCAGTTACGGGGCGGGGACAGGAAGTTCACCCCTCCACTTT; CDR3 protein: CASSYGAGTGSSPLHF
V gene: TRBV5-1; D gene: TRBD1; J gene: TRBJ1-2; clone size: .; CDR3 DNA: TGCGCCAGCAGCCCAGGGGGATCCGTCGGCTACACCTTC; CDR3 protein: CASSPGGSVGYTF
V gene: TRBV6-6; D gene: TRBD1; J gene: TRBJ2-1; clone size: .; CDR3 DNA: TGTGCCAGCAGTGGGGACAGGGGGCGCCACAATGAGCAGTTCTTC; CDR3 protein: CASSGDRGRHNEQFF
V gene: TRBV7-9; D gene: .; J gene: TRBJ1-5; clone size: .; CDR3 DNA: TGTGCCAGCAGCTTAGATGAGCGGCCCCAGCATTTT; CDR3 protein: CASSLDERPQHF
V gene: TRBV6-4; D gene: TRBD1; J gene: TRBJ1-4; clone size: .; CDR3 DNA: TGTGCCAGCAGTCCTACAGGGGGCCCTAATGAAAAACTGTTTTTT; CDR3 protein: CASSPTGGPNEKLFF
V gene: TRBV28; D gene: TRBD2; J gene: TRBJ2-1; clone size: once; CDR3 DNA: TGTGCCAGCAGCCCCTCGGGGGGGCACAATGAGCAGTTCTTC; CDR3 protein: CASSPSGGHNEQFF
V gene: TRBV4-2; D gene: TRBD1; J gene: TRBJ1-6; clone size: .; CDR3 DNA: TGTGCCAGCAGCCAAGACCCGGGACAGCCTAATTCACCCCTCCACTTT; CDR3 protein: CASSQDPGQPNSPLHF
V gene: TRBV2; D gene: TRBD2; J gene: TRBJ2-3; clone size: .; CDR3 DNA: TGTGCCAGCAGATCGGCCCTAGCGGGGGGAGATACGCAGTATTTT; CDR3 protein: CASRSALAGGDTQYF
V gene: TRBV4-2; D gene: .; J gene: TRBJ2-1; clone size: .; CDR3 DNA: TGTGCCAGCAGCCAAGGAGTACGATCTGAGCAGTTCTTC; CDR3 protein: CASSQGVRSEQFF
V gene: TRBV5-1; D gene: .; J gene: TRBJ1-3; clone size: .; CDR3 DNA: TGCGCCAGCAGCCCCGTGGGCGGGGGGTCACTTTCCTCCAGCTCTGGAAACACCATATATTTT; CDR3 protein: CASSPVGGGSLSSSSGNTIYF
V gene: TRBV6-4; D gene: .; J gene: TRBJ2-2; clone size: .; CDR3 DNA: TGTGCCAGCAGTGAAATGGGGGGAACAACCGGGGAGCTGTTTTTT; CDR3 protein: CASSEMGGTTGELFF
V gene: TRBV5-1; D gene: TRBD1; J gene: TRBJ1-1; clone size: .; CDR3 DNA: TGCGCCAGCAGCCCAGGGGGCGGGCGGATGAACACTGAAGCTTTCTTT; CDR3 protein: CASSPGGGRMNTEAFF
V gene: TRBV5-1; D gene: .; J gene: TRBJ1-1; clone size: few; CDR3 DNA: TGCGCCAGCAGCTTGGTTGCGGACCCCAGGGTAGGGACTGAAGCTTTCTTT; CDR3 protein: CASSLVADPRVGTEAFF
V gene: TRBV7-2; D gene: TRBD2; J gene: TRBJ2-1; clone size: .; CDR3 DNA: TGTGCCAGCAGCTCGCTAGCGGGGGGCCGGGGTGAGCAGTTCTTC; CDR3 protein: CASSSLAGGRGEQFF
V gene: TRBV29-1; D gene: TRBD1; J gene: TRBJ1-2; clone size: .; CDR3 DNA: TGCAGCGTTGCCCTCCACGACAGGGCCGATAACTATGGCTACACCTTC; CDR3 protein: CSVALHDRADNYGYTF
V gene: TRBV19; D gene: TRBD1; J gene: TRBJ1-1; clone size: .; CDR3 DNA: TGTGCCAGTAGTATTGGGATTTGGGACAGGGGGAACACTGAAGCTTTCTTT; CDR3 protein: CASSIGIWDRGNTEAFF
V gene: TRBV4-3; D gene: .; J gene: TRBJ2-5; clone size: .; CDR3 DNA: TGCGCCAGCAGCCAAGATCAGCGGGTGGAGACCCAGTACTTC; CDR3 protein: CASSQDQRVETQYF
V gene: TRBV28; D gene: .; J gene: TRBJ1-2; clone size: once; CDR3 DNA: TGTGCCAGCAGTTTAGGGACGACCGGGGACAATGGCTACACCTTC; CDR3 protein: CASSLGTTGDNGYTF
V gene: TRBV9; D gene: .; J gene: TRBJ1-1; clone size: few; CDR3 DNA: TGTGCCAGCAGCGTTTCCGGAAGCGCGAGGACTGAAGCTTTCTTT; CDR3 protein: CASSVSGSARTEAFF
V gene: TRBV9; D gene: .; J gene: TRBJ1-2; clone size: once; CDR3 DNA: TGTGCCAGCGGGCCCGGGGGAGTCGGCTATGGCTACACCTTC; CDR3 protein: CASGPGGVGYGYTF
V gene: TRBV5-1; D gene: .; J gene: TRBJ1-1; clone size: .; CDR3 DNA: TGCGCCAGCAGCTTGGTCCGGCCGGGGAACACTGAAGCTTTCTTT; CDR3 protein: CASSLVRPGNTEAFF
V gene: TRBV6-1; D gene: TRBD2; J gene: TRBJ2-3; clone size: many; CDR3 DNA: TGTGCCAGCAGTGAGTCAATAGCGGGGGTATCTTCTAGCACAGATACGCAGTATTTT; CDR3 protein: CASSESIAGVSSSTDTQYF
V gene: TRBV6-2/TRBV6-3; D gene: TRBD2; J gene: TRBJ2-5; clone size: .; CDR3 DNA: TGTGCCAGCAGTTACCCGGGACTACTCCAAGAGACCCAGTACTTC; CDR3 protein: CASSYPGLLQETQYF
V gene: TRBV7-9; D gene: .; J gene: TRBJ1-3; clone size: .; CDR3 DNA: TGTGCCAGCACCATTCCCCTCCAGCGAGCAAGTCCTGGAAACACCATATATTTT; CDR3 protein: CASTIPLQRASPGNTIYF
V gene: TRBV28; D gene: TRBD1; J gene: TRBJ1-2; clone size: .; CDR3 DNA: TGTGCCAGAAGGACAGGGTCTAACTATGGCTACACCTTC; CDR3 protein: CARRTGSNYGYTF
V gene: TRBV5-1; D gene: TRBD1; J gene: TRBJ2-3; clone size: .; CDR3 DNA: TGCGCCAGCACCCCGACAGGGGGCGTGGGAGATACGCAGTATTTT; CDR3 protein: CASTPTGGVGDTQYF
V gene: TRBV27; D gene: TRBD1; J gene: TRBJ2-6; clone size: once; CDR3 DNA: TGTGCCAGCAGTTTTTGGACAGGGGCTGGGGCCAACGTCCTGACTTTC; CDR3 protein: CASSFWTGAGANVLTF
V gene: TRBV5-8; D gene: TRBD1; J gene: TRBJ1-1; clone size: .; CDR3 DNA: TGTGCCAGCAGGTTCGACAGGGCCGCGGACACTGAAGCTTTCTTT; CDR3 protein: CASRFDRAADTEAFF
V gene: TRBV5-1; D gene: TRBD1; J gene: TRBJ1-5; clone size: .; CDR3 DNA: TGCGCCAGCAGCAGAACAGGGGTGGACAATCAGCCCCAGCATTTT; CDR3 protein: CASSRTGVDNQPQHF
V gene: TRBV6-5; D gene: TRBD1; J gene: TRBJ1-1; clone size: .; CDR3 DNA: TGTGCCAGCAGTTACTCGATTGCAGGGGGGAACACTGAAGCTTTCTTT; CDR3 protein: CASSYSIAGGNTEAFF